This note documents a single T cell receptor beta chain sequence. Its antigen is currently not known. Per-base quality was not reported, and no clone a single base away is much larger than it. This sample was included in a study of T cell responses to AZD1222 COVID-19 vaccine (dated by TCRdb to about 2021). Looking at the study overall: A total of 233 trial participants underwent TCR sequencing, of whom 200 to 220 had received two doses of AZD1222 and around 25 had received two doses of the MenACWY control vaccine. Trial participants were enrolled by age into 18-55, 56-69 and 70-plus year subgroups, with approximately 160, 26 and 62 TCR-sequenced participants respectively.

Results the study describes overall, beyond this receptor: In the small 56-69-year group, the increase in depth fell short of significance, most likely because of low power. Because no samples from the day 14 peak response were available, repertoires could be characterized only after the peak T cell response. Participants were mostly white British and included more females than males, and it was suggested by the authors that clonal diversity may have been underestimated. Spike-specific TCR breadth and depth rose significantly after two AZD1222 doses compared with day 0 and with MenACWY recipients. Conclusions about previously exposed vaccinees are limited because only five or six AZD1222 recipients were SARS-CoV-2 seropositive at baseline. CD4 TCRs associated with the vaccine covered the entire spike protein, and the dominant responses were in regions 160-218 and 743-854. Epitopes outside the regions mutated in the B.1.351 and B.1.1.7 variants were reportedly recognized by nearly half of the unique spike-specific TCRs.

The CDR3 regions of human TCRbeta chains were analyzed by immunosequencing. Concerning the study's data processing: TCRs in the repertoires were matched against a reference library of SARS-CoV-2-specific TCRs that had been generated with the MIRA antigen-specificity platform. Breadth was defined as the fraction of unique TCRs that were SARS-CoV-2-associated, and depth was defined as the fraction of total T cells that were SARS-CoV-2-associated. Each spike-specific TCR was assigned to its reactive spike region and to a CD4 or CD8 class using the MIRA data. Log10-transformed breadth and depth values were compared by one-way ANOVA with Sidak's multiple comparisons tests. Entries here come from immuneACCESS through TCRdb and include only in-frame sequences with V and J called. Some clones fail to appear in such tables; in the studies checked, an unresolved V gene covers under half of the shortfall, and the cause of the remainder is unknown. That table furnishes V, J and clone size, whereas the DNA furnished D and trimming. The sample has roughly 140,000 clones on record, 90% to 95% of them singletons. 12% of the sample belongs to the ten largest clones.

The time point label on this specimen signifies: sample from adult after SARS-CoV-2 infection, after symptom onset. A couple of convalescent COVID-19 patients, sampled after symptom onset from adults with prior SARS-CoV-2 infection, were also TCR-sequenced for comparison. The junction shows trimming of 6 bases on V and 2 bases on J, and the gene matches do not reach 6 bases of it. The CDR3 sequence holds 15 residues, the cysteine and phenylalanine included. The sequence is cut down to CDR3 DNA, 45 bases in frame from base 1. From the germline V gene (reference sequence), CDR1 is MNHNY and CDR2 is SVGAGI.

The receptor comes from an adult who had recovered from COVID-19. Recombination connected TRBV6-6 to TRBJ2-7; 11 central nucleotides agree with TRBD2. Sequenced material: peripheral blood, taken after recovery from COVID-19. The DNA sequence reads TGTGCCAGCAGCGGGACTAGCGGCCGTGCCTACGAGCAGTACTTC. It specifies CASSGTSGRAYEQYF.